Below, 31 T cell receptor beta chains from the same sample are listed, as sequenced in a study of Graves' ophthalmopathy and Graves' hyperthyroidism. For repertoire sequencing, the TCR beta CDR3 regions were amplified from RNA transcripts. HTBI primers were used in a first-round RT-PCR, which preceded a second-round multiplex PCR. TCRdb independently ran MiXCR on the multiplex PCR reads; one entry per CDR3 protein. This sample has about 420,000 distinct CDR3 sequences; around 21% occur once, and the top ten carry roughly 3%. The sample was peripheral blood. The receptors were sampled from a woman between 18 and 29 years old with stable Graves' hyperthyroidism.

The J gene is TRBJ2-7, the V gene TRBV20-1; unclear D gene. V lost 2 bases, J lost 2 bases, and 13 bases lay in between. Germline V gene data show CDR1 as DFQATT and CDR2 as SNEGSKA (reference sequence). CDR3 size: 14 residues. The CDR3 nucleotides are TGCAGTGCTAGACCCAATCTTTCGACCTACGAGCAGTACTTC. Protein product: CSARPNLSTYEQYF.

This clonotype was detected many times. The chain couples TRBV20-1 to TRBJ2-7; 8 bases are a match to TRBD2. Germline V gene lookup returns CDR1 DFQATT and CDR2 SNEGSKA (reference sequence). Trimming at V came to 0 bases and at J to 6 bases, leaving 4 bases not matched to a gene. The CDR3 spans 13 residues. The CDR3 DNA is TGCAGTGCTAGAGATAGGGCGGGAGGCGAGCAGTACTTC. It translates to CSARDRAGGEQYF.

In its sample, this clonotype was seen many times. This rearrangement joins TRBV20-1 to TRBJ1-3, with 7 bases lining up with TRBD1. Germline trimming cut 4 bases from V and 2 bases from J; bases unmatched to any gene: 5. The CDR3 runs 14 residues. Germline V gene lookup returns CDR1 DFQATT and CDR2 SNEGSKA (reference sequence). The CDR3 sequence: CSATDREAGNTIYF. CDR3 DNA: TGCAGTGCTACAGACAGGGAGGCTGGAAACACCATATATTTT.

This clonotype was observed a handful of times. The CDR3 does not close with the conserved phenylalanine or tryptophan, likely indicating a read error. The limits of the CDR3 on the DNA are not certain, so only TCRdb's listed CDR3 is given. The rearrangement links TRBV14 to TRBJ2-7; the D segment call TRBD1 is taken from the table without a DNA check. Counting both end residues, the CDR3 totals 13 amino acids. Germline CDR1 is SGHDN and CDR2 is FVKESK. The CDR3 protein is CASSRNPGTGKVI.

This clonotype was observed at least ten times. The rearrangement uses TRBV6-2 or TRBV6-3 and TRBJ1-1; D unclear. V was shortened by 3 bases and J by 6 bases, with 11 bases between the two germline ends. From germline, CDR1 is MNHEY and CDR2 SVGEGT. The CDR3 contains 13 residues. The CDR3 DNA sequence: TGTGCCAGCAGTTATGTGGGTTGGGCTGAAGCTTTCTTT. It yields the protein CASSYVGWAEAFF.

This clonotype was counted at least ten times. The rearrangement joins TRBV12-3 or TRBV12-4 to TRBJ1-1; 9 nucleotides match TRBD1. Trimming removed 8 bases from V and 2 bases from J; junction bases left unmatched: 12. The CDR3 is 16 amino acids. The CDR3 DNA sequence: TGTGCCAGCCCCCTCCACCCGGGACAGGGTAACACTGAAGCTTTCTTT. This sequence encodes CASPLHPGQGNTEAFF.

The V and J genes are TRBV12-3 or TRBV12-4 and TRBJ1-5; no clear D gene. The V and J ends lost 8 bases and 0 bases respectively, with 11 bases between them. The CDR3 is 14 residues long. The CDR3 DNA follows: TGTGCCAGCGGTCTCCATTATAGCAATCAGCCCCAGCATTTT. It is translated as CASGLHYSNQPQHF.

There are many counts of this clonotype. The chain employs TRBV12-3 or TRBV12-4 and TRBJ1-2; D is perhaps TRBD1 (5 bases). Trimming took 5 bases from V and 7 from J, leaving 11 bases between them. The CDR3 runs to 12 residues. The CDR3 loop is CASSNNRLGYTF. CDR3 coding DNA: TGTGCCAGCAGTAACAACAGGCTTGGCTACACCTTC.

This clonotype was seen repeatedly, ten times or more. The chain employs TRBV6-2 or TRBV6-3 and TRBJ2-5; 8 positions agree with TRBD1. The CDR3 is 15 residues long. The V gene's germline CDR1 is MNHEY and CDR2 SVGEGT. V shed 6 bases and J 0 bases; nucleotides not matched to a gene: 6. The CDR3: CASRDTGGYQETQYF. The CDR3 bases are TGTGCCAGCAGGGATACAGGGGGGTACCAAGAGACCCAGTACTTC.

The sample holds many counts of this clonotype. The rearrangement links TRBV15 to TRBJ2-5; D might be TRBD2 (6 bases). The CDR3 length is 15 residues. The germline CDR1 and CDR2 sequences are LNHNV and YYDKDF (reference sequence). V was clipped by 1 base and J by 2 bases, with 11 bases between them. CDR3 amino acids: CATSRVGGFQETQYF. The DNA for the CDR3 is TGTGCCACCAGCAGAGTGGGGGGTTTTCAAGAGACCCAGTACTTC. The full variable domain, completed using reference TRBV15 and TRBJ2-5, is DAMVIQNPRYQVTQFGKPVTLSCSQTLNHNVMYWYQQKSSQAPKLLFHYYDKDFNNEADTPDNFQSRRPNTSFCFLDIRSPGLGDTAMYLCATSRVGGFQETQYFGPGTRLLVL.

This clonotype was seen ten or more times. The gene calls are TRBV7-9 and TRBJ2-5; 8 positions agree with TRBD1. Unmatched junction bases numbered 9, after V lost 6 bases and J lost 3 bases. This CDR3 region has 15 residues. CDR1 and CDR2 from the germline V gene are SEHNR and FQNEAQ (reference sequence). CDR3 sequence (DNA): TGTGCCAGCAGGCGTACAGGGGGTCCGGAAGAGACCCAGTACTTC. Its protein is CASRRTGGPEETQYF.

The rearrangement joins TRBV2 to TRBJ1-2; weak D call: TRBD1 (6 bases). CDR3 length: 15 amino acids. V lost 6 bases, J lost 2 bases, and 16 bases lay in between. Per germline, CDR1 SNHLY and CDR2 FYNNEI. The CDR3 nucleotides read TGTGCCAGCAGCTTCCCTAGGAGGGGGAACTATGGCTACACCTTC. It translates to CASSFPRRGNYGYTF.

This clonotype was recorded at least ten times. Compared with germline, one end of the junction differs, possibly owing to a read error. The rearrangement joins TRBV12-3 or TRBV12-4 to TRBJ1-1, with 9 bases fitting TRBD1. This CDR3 spans 11 amino acids. The CDR3 loop reads CASSQGTGKGW. CDR3 sequence (DNA): TGTGCCAGCAGTCAGGGGACAGGGAAGGGTTGG.

This clonotype occurred many times. The chain uses TRBV11-1 and TRBJ1-2; 8 nucleotides line up with TRBD1. Per the germline V gene, CDR1 is SGHAT and CDR2 is FQDESV (reference sequence). The length of the CDR3 is 13 residues. Trimming at V came to 5 bases and at J to 9 bases, leaving 8 bases not matched to a gene. CDR3 amino acids: CASSKTGDRSYTF. DNA for the CDR3: TGTGCCAGCAGCAAAACTGGGGACAGGAGCTACACCTTC.

The rearrangement joins TRBV2 to TRBJ2-7; D gene unclear. The ends were cut back, 0 bases at V and 6 bases at J, with 18 bases in the middle. The CDR3 is 16 residues long. Per the germline V gene, CDR1 is SNHLY and CDR2 is FYNNEI. The CDR3 spells CASSEALFQPKSEQYF. The CDR3 coding sequence is TGTGCCAGCAGTGAAGCCCTTTTCCAACCTAAATCCGAGCAGTACTTC.

The chain carries TRBV12-3 or TRBV12-4 and TRBJ2-7; D might be TRBD1 or TRBD2, each matching 5 bases. Deletions cut 4 bases from V and 0 bases from J, with 13 bases between. The CDR3 sequence is 15 residues long. Here the CDR3 reads CASSYGTALSYEQYF. The CDR3 bases are TGTGCCAGCAGTTATGGGACGGCCCTCTCCTACGAGCAGTACTTC.

In its sample, this clonotype was seen many times. This rearrangement joins TRBV6-2 or TRBV6-3 to TRBJ2-2; the D gene is possibly TRBD2 (6 bases). V lost 3 bases and J 8 bases, leaving 19 bases between the germline ends. Germline V gene lookup returns CDR1 MNHEY and CDR2 SVGEGT. The CDR3 covers 16 residues. CDR3 coding DNA: TGTGCCAGCAGTTATCCCCGGGACTTCGCGTCTGGGGAGCTGTTTTTT. Residues: CASSYPRDFASGELFF.

The genes are TRBV30 and TRBJ2-5; perhaps D is TRBD1 or TRBD2 (5 bases each). V was clipped by 3 bases and J by 2 bases, with 10 bases between them. The germline V gene encodes CDR1 GTSNPN and CDR2 SVGIG (reference sequence). The length of the CDR3 is 13 residues. CDR3 sequence reads: CAWRGPFQETQYF. DNA for the CDR3: TGTGCCTGGAGGGGACCTTTTCAAGAGACCCAGTACTTC.

This clonotype has a handful of counts. The chain recombines TRBV2 with TRBJ1-2; D is unclear. CDR3 length: 10 amino acids. Trimming removed 1 base from V and 8 bases from J, with 2 bases in between. Germline V lookup: CDR1 SNHLY, CDR2 FYNNEI. The CDR3 sequence is CASSEGGYTF. CDR3 DNA: TGTGCCAGCAGTGAAGGGGGCTACACCTTC.

This clonotype was observed at least ten times. The gene calls are TRBV24-1 and TRBJ2-7, with D possibly called TRBD1 or TRBD2 (5 bases each). V was pared by 7 bases and J by 4 bases, with 19 bases between. This CDR3 is 15 amino acids long. Germline values: CDR1 KGHDR, CDR2 SFDVKD. Here the CDR3 reads CATRTWDRSWYEQYF. In DNA form, the CDR3 reads TGTGCCACCAGAACGTGGGACCGCTCATGGTACGAGCAGTACTTC.

This clonotype appeared many times. The chain joins TRBV19 to TRBJ1-5, with unresolved D. V lost 1 base to trimming and J lost 5 bases, with 18 bases between them. The germline CDR1 and CDR2 sequences are LNHDA and SQIVND (reference sequence). CDR3 length: 17 amino acids. In nucleotides, the CDR3 is TGTGCCAGTAGTATAGCCCCCTACAAAAAGGGTGATCAGCCCCAGCATTTT. Encoded protein: CASSIAPYKKGDQPQHF.

The chain joins TRBV3-1 to TRBJ1-5; D gene ambiguous. The V gene lost 0 bases and the J gene lost 7 bases, with 13 bases spanning the gap. Germline-derived CDR1 and CDR2 are LGHDT and YNNKEL (reference sequence). This CDR3 region has 15 residues. The CDR3 DNA reads as TGTGCCAGCAGCCAAGACCCGGGGTGGCCCCAGCCCCAGCATTTT. Translated, it gives CASSQDPGWPQPQHF.

This clonotype was observed many times. The chain has TRBV6-2 or TRBV6-3 and TRBJ2-7; D is uncertain. V lost 10 bases and J lost 3, with 16 bases in between. From germline, CDR1 is MNHEY and CDR2 SVGEGT. The length of the CDR3 is 13 residues. CDR3 sequence (DNA): TGTGCCACCCGACAAGGCCCCTTCTACGAGCAGTACTTC. It is translated as CATRQGPFYEQYF.

This clonotype showed up many times. The junction departs from germline at one end; a sequencing error may be responsible. The CDR3 loop is CASGGTGDYSNRPQHF. The CDR3 region has the DNA TGTGCCAGCGGAGGGACAGGGGATTATAGCAATCGGCCCCAGCATTTT. This rearrangement joins TRBV28 to TRBJ1-5, with 10 bases aligning to TRBD1. This CDR3 has 16 residues. Germline assignment: CDR1 MDHEN and CDR2 SYDVKM.

The rearrangement uses TRBV5-1 and TRBJ2-7; 8 nucleotides agree with TRBD1. V was clipped by 3 bases and J by 6 bases; unmatched bases: 8. Germline V gives CDR1 SGHRS, CDR2 YFSETQ. This CDR3 has 14 amino acids. The CDR3 nucleotides read TGCGCCAGCAGCTGGATCGGACAGGGTCGCGAGCAGTACTTC. Residues: CASSWIGQGREQYF. Drawing the rest from reference TRBV5-1 and TRBJ2-7, the complete variable domain is KAGVTQTPRYLIKTRGQQVTLSCSPISGHRSVSWYQQTPGQGLQFLFEYFSETQRNKGNFPGRFSGRQFSNSRSEMNVSTLELGDSALYLCASSWIGQGREQYFGPGTRLTVT.

This chain connects TRBV3-1 to TRBJ1-5, with unresolved D. CDR1 and CDR2 (germline): LGHDT, YNNKEL (reference sequence). Trimming removed 1 base from V and 9 bases from J, with 10 bases in between. The CDR3 runs to 13 residues. CDR3 loop: CASSQGDVLPQHF. The CDR3 bases are TGTGCCAGCAGCCAAGGAGACGTTCTGCCCCAGCATTTT.

This clonotype was picked up many times. The chain joins TRBV12-3 or TRBV12-4 to TRBJ2-5, with 8 bases fitting TRBD2. V lost 6 bases to trimming and J lost 5 bases; unmatched junction nucleotides: 17. CDR3 length: 17 amino acids. As DNA, the CDR3 is TGTGCCAGCAGATCTCGTCTAGCGGGCCTTGGGGCGGAGACCCAGTACTTC. Protein product: CASRSRLAGLGAETQYF.

The rearrangement joins TRBV12-3 or TRBV12-4 to TRBJ1-2; the match to TRBD1 covers 7 bases. CDR3 length: 14 residues. Losses at the gene ends were 5 bases for V and 7 bases for J; bases not matched to a gene: 10. The CDR3 region is CASSPGTARGGYTF. The CDR3 region has the DNA TGTGCCAGCAGTCCGGGGACAGCCAGAGGTGGCTACACCTTC.

A note on this clonotype: Given a much more abundant clone one base away, this may be a read error. This rearrangement joins TRBV6-1 to TRBJ1-5; D is undetermined. This CDR3 is built from 13 residues. Germline assignment: CDR1 MNHNS and CDR2 SASEGT. CDR3 sequence reads: CASRRRYNHPQHF. CDR3 bases: TGTGCCAGCAGGCGGAGGTACAATCATCCCCAGCATTTT.

Ten or more counts support this clonotype. The chain uses TRBV4-3 and TRBJ2-7; possibly TRBD2 for D (5 bases). CDR1 LGHNA and CDR2 YSLEER come from the germline V gene. The V gene lost 1 base and the J gene lost 4 bases, with 14 bases spanning the gap. This CDR3 has 15 residues. The CDR3 sequence is CASSQVTGIRYEQYF. CDR3 coding DNA: TGCGCCAGCAGCCAAGTTACGGGAATTAGATACGAGCAGTACTTC.

This clonotype was counted a few times. J is TRBJ2-7 and V is TRBV20-1, with D tentatively TRBD1 (5 bases). The CDR3 length is 12 residues. Germline CDR1 DFQATT, CDR2 SNEGSKA (reference sequence). V lost 5 bases and J lost 0, with 8 bases in between. The CDR3, as DNA: TGCAGTGCTCCAGGGAACTCCTACGAGCAGTACTTC. The encoded protein is CSAPGNSYEQYF.